This T cell receptor (beta chain) was sequenced during a study of shared clonotypes between healthy human individuals. The protocol was immunoSEQ multiplex PCR, while the TCRdb copy is restricted to in-frame clones and leaves out a portion. The sample records 2.5 million or so clones, over 85% being singletons. In this sample, this clone turned up a few times. The CDR3 is made up of 13 amino acids. Trimming took off 5 bases at V and 5 bases at J, with 10 bases between the two ends. Germline V gene sequence: CDR1 SGHTA, CDR2 FQGNSA. The specimen was naive CD4+ T cells sorted from blood. Subset noted: CD45RA+ positively selected. The J gene is TRBJ1-5, the V gene TRBV7-2; tentatively, D is TRBD1 (6 bases). The sequence came from a man in his late teens or twenties in good health. The CDR3 nucleotides read TGTGCCAGCAGCAGAGGACAGTATCAGCCCCAGCATTTT. It specifies CASSRGQYQPQHF.